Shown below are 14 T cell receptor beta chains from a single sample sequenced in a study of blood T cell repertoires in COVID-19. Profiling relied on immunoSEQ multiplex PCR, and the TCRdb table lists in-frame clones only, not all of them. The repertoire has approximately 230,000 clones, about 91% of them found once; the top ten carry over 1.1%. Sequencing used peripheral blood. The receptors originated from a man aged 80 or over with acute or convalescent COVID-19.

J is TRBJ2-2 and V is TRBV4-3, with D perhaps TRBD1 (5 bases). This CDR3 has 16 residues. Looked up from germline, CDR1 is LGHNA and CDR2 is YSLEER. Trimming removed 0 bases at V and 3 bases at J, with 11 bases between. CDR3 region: CASSQEPGRDTGELFF. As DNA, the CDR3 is TGCGCCAGCAGCCAAGAGCCGGGCAGGGACACCGGGGAGCTGTTTTTT.

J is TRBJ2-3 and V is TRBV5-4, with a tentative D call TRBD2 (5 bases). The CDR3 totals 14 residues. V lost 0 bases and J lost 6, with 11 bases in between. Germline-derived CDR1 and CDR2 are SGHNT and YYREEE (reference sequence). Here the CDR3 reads CASSLGGLGDTQYF. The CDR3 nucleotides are TGTGCCAGCAGCTTGGGCGGGCTCGGTGATACGCAGTATTTT.

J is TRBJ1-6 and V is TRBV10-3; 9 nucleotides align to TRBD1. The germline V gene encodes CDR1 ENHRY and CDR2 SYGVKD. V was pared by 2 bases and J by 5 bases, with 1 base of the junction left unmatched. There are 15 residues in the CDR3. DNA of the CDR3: TGTGCCATCAGTGAGGGGACAGGGAATAATTCACCCCTCCACTTT. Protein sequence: CAISEGTGNNSPLHF.

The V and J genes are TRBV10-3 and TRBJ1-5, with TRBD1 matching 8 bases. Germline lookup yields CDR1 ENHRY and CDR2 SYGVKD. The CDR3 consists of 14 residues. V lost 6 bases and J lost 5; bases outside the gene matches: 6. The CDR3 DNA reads TGTGCCATCAGGGAGACAGGGGACGATCAGCCCCAGCATTTT. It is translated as CAIRETGDDQPQHF.

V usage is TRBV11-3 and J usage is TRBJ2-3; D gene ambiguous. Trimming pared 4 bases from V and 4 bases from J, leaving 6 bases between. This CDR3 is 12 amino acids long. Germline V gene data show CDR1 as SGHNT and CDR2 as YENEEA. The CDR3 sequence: CASSSRADTQYF. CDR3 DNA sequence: TGTGCCAGCAGCTCTCGTGCAGATACGCAGTATTTT.

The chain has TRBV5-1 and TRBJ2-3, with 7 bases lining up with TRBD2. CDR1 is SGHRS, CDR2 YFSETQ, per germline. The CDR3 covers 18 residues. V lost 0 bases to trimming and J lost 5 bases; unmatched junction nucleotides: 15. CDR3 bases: TGCGCCAGCAGCTTGGCGACGGGGGGTAGCCCTCCCGGAGATACGCAGTATTTT. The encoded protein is CASSLATGGSPPGDTQYF.

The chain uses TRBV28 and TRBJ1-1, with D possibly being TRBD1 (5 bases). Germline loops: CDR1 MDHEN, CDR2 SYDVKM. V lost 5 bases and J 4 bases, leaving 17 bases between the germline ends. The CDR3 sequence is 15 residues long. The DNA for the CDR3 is TGTGCCAGCAGTGAGGGGAGGGCAAGGGTCACTGAAGCTTTCTTT. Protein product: CASSEGRARVTEAFF.

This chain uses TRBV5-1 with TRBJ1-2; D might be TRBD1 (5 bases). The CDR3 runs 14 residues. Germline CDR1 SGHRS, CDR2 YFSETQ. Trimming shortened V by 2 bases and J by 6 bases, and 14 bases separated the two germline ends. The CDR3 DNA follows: TGCGCCAGCAGCTTCCCGACAGCCACGGATGGCTACACCTTC. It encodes CASSFPTATDGYTF. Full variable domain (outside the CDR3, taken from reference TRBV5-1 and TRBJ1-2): KAGVTQTPRYLIKTRGQQVTLSCSPISGHRSVSWYQQTPGQGLQFLFEYFSETQRNKGNFPGRFSGRQFSNSRSEMNVSTLELGDSALYLCASSFPTATDGYTFGSGTRLTVV.

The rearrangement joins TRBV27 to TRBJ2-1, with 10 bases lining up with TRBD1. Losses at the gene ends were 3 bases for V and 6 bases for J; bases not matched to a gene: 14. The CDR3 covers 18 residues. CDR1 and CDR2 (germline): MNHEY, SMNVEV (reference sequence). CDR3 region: CASSFRFYRTGGSNEQFF. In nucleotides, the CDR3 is TGTGCCAGCAGTTTTAGGTTTTATCGGACAGGGGGGAGCAATGAGCAGTTCTTC.

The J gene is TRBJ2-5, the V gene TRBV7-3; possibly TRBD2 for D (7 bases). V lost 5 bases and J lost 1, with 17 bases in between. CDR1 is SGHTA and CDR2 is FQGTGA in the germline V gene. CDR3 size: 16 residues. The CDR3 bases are TGTGCCAGCAGCCCCACCGGGGCGGGGGCCCAAGAGACCCAGTACTTC. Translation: CASSPTGAGAQETQYF.

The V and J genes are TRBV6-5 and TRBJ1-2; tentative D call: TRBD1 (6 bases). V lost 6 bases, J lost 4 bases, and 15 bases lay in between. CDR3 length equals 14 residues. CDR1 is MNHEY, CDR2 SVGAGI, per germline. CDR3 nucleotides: TGTGCCAGCAGCAATCAGGGGTGGAGCTATGGCTACACCTTC. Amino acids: CASSNQGWSYGYTF.

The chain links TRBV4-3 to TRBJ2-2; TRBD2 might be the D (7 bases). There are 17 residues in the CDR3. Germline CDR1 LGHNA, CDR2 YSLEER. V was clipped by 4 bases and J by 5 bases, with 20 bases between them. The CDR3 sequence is CASSLTLLGGRTGELFF. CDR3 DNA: TGCGCCAGCAGCCTAACGCTACTGGGGGGGCGAACCGGGGAGCTGTTTTTT.

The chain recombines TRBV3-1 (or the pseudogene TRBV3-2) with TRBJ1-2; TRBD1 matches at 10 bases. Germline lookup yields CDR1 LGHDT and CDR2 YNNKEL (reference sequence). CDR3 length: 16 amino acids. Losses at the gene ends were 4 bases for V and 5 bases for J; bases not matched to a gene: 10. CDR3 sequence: CASSPLARQGAYGYTF. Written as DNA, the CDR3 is TGTGCCAGCAGCCCCTTAGCTCGACAGGGGGCATATGGCTACACCTTC.

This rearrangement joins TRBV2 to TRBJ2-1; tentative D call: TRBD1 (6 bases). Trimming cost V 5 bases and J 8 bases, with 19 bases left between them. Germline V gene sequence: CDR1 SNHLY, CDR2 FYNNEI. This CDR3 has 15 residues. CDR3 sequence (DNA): TGTGCCAGCAGTCTTCAGGGGATGTCGGCGGATGAGCAGTTCTTC. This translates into CASSLQGMSADEQFF. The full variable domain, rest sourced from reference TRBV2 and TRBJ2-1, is EPEVTQTPSHQVTQMGQEVILRCVPISNHLYFYWYRQILGQKVEFLVSFYNNEISEKSEIFDDQFSVERPDGSNFTLKIRSTKLEDSAMYFCASSLQGMSADEQFFGPGTRLTVL.